The clone carrying this T cell receptor beta chain has ten or more counts. The antigen is undetermined. Via MiXCR, TCRdb re-called the 5' RACE reads, giving one row per CDR3 protein. This sample has 250,000 or so distinct CDR3 sequences, with approximately 8% found just once. The data originate from a study of identical twins. Broader study findings: Zero-insertion analyses were open to partial confounding by invariant MAIT and iNKT cells. Surplus twin overlap in beta out-of-frame sequences was less pronounced.

This sample was also put to use in a study of yellow fever vaccine responses in identical twins.

Sequencing was done on a sample of CD8+ T cells sorted from blood. This sequence originates from a woman aged 18-29 years in good health.

This CDR3 reads CASRPGQGSNQPQHF. The CDR3 DNA is TGTGCCAGCAGACCGGGACAGGGGAGCAATCAGCCCCAGCATTTT. V usage is TRBV5-5 and J usage is TRBJ1-5, with 10 bases that match TRBD1. CDR1 and CDR2 (germline): SGHKS, YYEKEE (reference sequence). The CDR3 spans 15 residues. After removal of 5 bases from V and 1 base from J, the junction contained 3 bases not matched to a gene.